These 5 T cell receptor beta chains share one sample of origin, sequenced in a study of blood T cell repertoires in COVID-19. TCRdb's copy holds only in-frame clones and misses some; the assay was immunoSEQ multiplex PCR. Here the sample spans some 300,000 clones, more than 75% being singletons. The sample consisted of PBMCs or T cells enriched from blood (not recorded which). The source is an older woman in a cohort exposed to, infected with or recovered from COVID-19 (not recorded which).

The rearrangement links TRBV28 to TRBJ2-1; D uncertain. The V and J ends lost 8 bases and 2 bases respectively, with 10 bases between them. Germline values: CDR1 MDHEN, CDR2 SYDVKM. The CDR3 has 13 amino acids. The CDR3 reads CASLGAPYNEQFF. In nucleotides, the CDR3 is TGTGCCAGCTTGGGCGCCCCCTACAATGAGCAGTTCTTC.

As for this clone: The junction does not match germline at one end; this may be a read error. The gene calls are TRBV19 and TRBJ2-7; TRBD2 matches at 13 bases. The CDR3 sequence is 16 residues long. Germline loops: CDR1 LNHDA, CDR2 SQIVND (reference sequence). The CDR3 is CASSTQGLAGSSEQYF. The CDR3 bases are TGTGCCAGTAGTACCCAGGGACTAGCGGGATCCTCCGAGCAGTACTTC.

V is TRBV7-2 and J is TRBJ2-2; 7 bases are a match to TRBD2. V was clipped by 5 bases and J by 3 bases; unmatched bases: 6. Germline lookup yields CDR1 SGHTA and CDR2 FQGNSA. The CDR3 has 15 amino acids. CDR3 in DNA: TGTGCCAGCAGCGTATCGACTAGCTACACCGGGGAGCTGTTTTTT. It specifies CASSVSTSYTGELFF.

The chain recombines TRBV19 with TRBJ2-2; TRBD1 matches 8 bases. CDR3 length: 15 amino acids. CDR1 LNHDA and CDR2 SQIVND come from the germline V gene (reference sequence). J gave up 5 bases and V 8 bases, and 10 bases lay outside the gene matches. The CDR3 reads CASHRTGWKTGELFF. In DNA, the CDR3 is TGTGCCAGTCACCGGACAGGGTGGAAAACCGGGGAGCTGTTTTTT.

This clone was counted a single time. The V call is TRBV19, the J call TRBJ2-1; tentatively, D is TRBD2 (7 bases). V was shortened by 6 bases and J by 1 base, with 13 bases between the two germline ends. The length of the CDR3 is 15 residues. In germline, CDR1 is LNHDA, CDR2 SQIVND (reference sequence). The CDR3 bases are TGTGCCAGTAGGGGAGGGGGGAGTTCCTACAATGAGCAGTTCTTC. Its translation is CASRGGGSSYNEQFF.